Listed here is a single TCR beta chain. The source of the sample is a study of blood T cell repertoires in COVID-19. This table comes from immunoSEQ multiplex PCR, and its TCRdb copy is limited to in-frame clones, with some not included. Here the sample spans 35,000 to 50,000 clones, under 85% being singletons. V lost 2 bases and J 4 bases, leaving 10 bases between the germline ends. The germline V gene encodes CDR1 SGHDT and CDR2 YYEEEE. This CDR3 is built from 14 residues. Sequenced input: peripheral blood. The clonotype originates from a human donor in a cohort sampled during active COVID-19. The chain couples TRBV5-6 to TRBJ2-4, with D unclear. In DNA form, the CDR3 reads TGTGCCAGCAGCTTTAGGCAGGCGAAAAACATTCAGTACTTC. Encoded protein: CASSFRQAKNIQYF. Drawing the rest from reference TRBV5-6 and TRBJ2-4, the complete variable domain is DAGVTQSPTHLIKTRGQQVTLRCSPKSGHDTVSWYQQALGQGPQFIFQYYEEEERQRGNFPDRFSGHQFPNYSSELNVNALLLGDSALYLCASSFRQAKNIQYFGAGTRLSVL.